The 28 T cell receptor beta chains listed next were all sequenced from one sample in a study of a mutant IDH1 vaccine in newly diagnosed glioma. As for time point: baseline, week 1 (first vaccination visit). As to treatment: pre-vaccination baseline after standard-of-care therapy. The data were produced by immunoSEQ multiplex PCR, yet TCRdb's version contains in-frame clones alone and is incomplete. The sample comprises some 16,000 clones, just under 97% of which are singletons, and roughly 3.7% rests with the top ten. The sequencing here drew on peripheral blood mononuclear cells (PBMCs), taken from a glioma patient treated with radiotherapy, temozolomide or both. These receptors originate from a woman between 18 and 29 years old with glioma. Some clones in this sample may be carry-over from other donors' samples.

V usage is TRBV5-5 and J usage is TRBJ1-6; D gene unclear. The CDR3 length is 15 residues. CDR1 and CDR2 (germline): SGHKS, YYEKEE (reference sequence). V lost 0 bases and J 7 bases, leaving 11 bases between the germline ends. CDR3 protein: CASSLAGQENSPLHF. CDR3 nucleotides: TGTGCCAGCAGCTTGGCCGGGCAGGAGAATTCACCCCTCCACTTT.

V is TRBV5-1 and J is TRBJ2-5, with D perhaps given as TRBD1 or TRBD2 (5 bases each). Trimming took 4 bases from V and 1 from J, leaving 14 bases between them. Looked up from germline, CDR1 is SGHRS and CDR2 is YFSETQ. There are 15 residues in the CDR3. The CDR3 DNA reads as TGCGCCAGCAGCCCAGAGGGACCTACCCAAGAGACCCAGTACTTC. It yields the protein CASSPEGPTQETQYF.

J is TRBJ1-1 and V is TRBV5-1, with D perhaps matching TRBD1 (6 bases). The ends were cut back, 4 bases at V and 11 bases at J, with 21 bases in the middle. The germline V gene encodes CDR1 SGHRS and CDR2 YFSETQ. The CDR3 is 14 residues long. The CDR3 reads CASSPLSDRNRAFF. As DNA, the CDR3 is TGCGCCAGCAGCCCCCTGTCGGACAGAAACAGGGCTTTCTTT. The complete variable domain, with remaining parts taken from reference TRBV5-1 and TRBJ1-1, reads KAGVTQTPRYLIKTRGQQVTLSCSPISGHRSVSWYQQTPGQGLQFLFEYFSETQRNKGNFPGRFSGRQFSNSRSEMNVSTLELGDSALYLCASSPLSDRNRAFFGQGTRLTVV.

The rearrangement links TRBV30 to TRBJ2-3; D not resolved. The germline V gene encodes CDR1 GTSNPN and CDR2 SVGIG (reference sequence). V gave up 0 bases and J gave up 4 bases, with 8 bases separating them. This CDR3 has 13 amino acids. The CDR3 DNA follows: TGTGCCTGGAGTGTATTAGGGTCAGATACGCAGTATTTT. Translating gives CAWSVLGSDTQYF.

V and J are TRBV2 and TRBJ2-1; D not certain. The CDR3 runs 16 residues. Germline CDR1 reads SNHLY; CDR2 reads FYNNEI. Between the trimmed V and J ends, which lost 0 bases and 3 bases, there was a span of 12 bases. The CDR3 nucleotides read TGTGCCAGCAGTGAAGCGCTTCTTGGCTACTACAATGAGCAGTTCTTC. Translated: CASSEALLGYYNEQFF.

V is TRBV14 and J is TRBJ1-1; D not certain. Looked up from germline, CDR1 is SGHDN and CDR2 is FVKESK. The CDR3 has 14 residues. V was shortened by 2 bases and J by 5 bases, with 12 bases between the two germline ends. Here the CDR3 DNA reads TGTGCCAGCAGCCAAATGACGCGGGAGACTGAAGCTTTCTTT. It specifies CASSQMTRETEAFF. Filled out from reference TRBV14 and TRBJ1-1, the complete variable domain reads EAGVTQFPSHSVIEKGQTVTLRCDPISGHDNLYWYRRVMGKEIKFLLHFVKESKQDESGMPNNRFLAERTGGTYSTLKVQPAELEDSGVYFCASSQMTRETEAFFGQGTRLTVV.

The chain couples TRBV5-4 to TRBJ1-2, with 8 bases aligning to TRBD1. Germline assignment: CDR1 SGHNT and CDR2 YYREEE (reference sequence). The V segment lost 3 bases and the J segment 8 bases; nucleotides outside the gene matches: 3. The CDR3 extends over 12 amino acids. The CDR3 spells CASSSTGDGYTF. The CDR3 DNA reads as TGTGCCAGCAGCTCGACAGGGGACGGCTACACCTTC.

V and J are TRBV7-9 and TRBJ1-1, with D perhaps matching TRBD1 (5 bases). CDR1 and CDR2 (germline): SEHNR, FQNEAQ (reference sequence). Trimming took off 5 bases at V and 4 bases at J, with 20 bases between the two ends. The CDR3 is made up of 16 amino acids. CDR3 sequence reads: CASSPPPSRERTEAFF. The DNA for the CDR3 is TGTGCCAGCAGCCCACCCCCCAGCAGGGAGCGCACTGAAGCTTTCTTT.

The J gene is TRBJ2-3, the V gene TRBV7-2; D is uncertain. There are 14 residues in the CDR3. Germline V CDR1 and CDR2: SGHTA, FQGNSA. V was trimmed by 2 bases and J by 8 bases, leaving 14 bases between them. CDR3 amino acids: CASSLPEPSATQYF. In DNA, the CDR3 is TGTGCCAGCAGCTTACCCGAACCAAGTGCTACGCAGTATTTT. Full variable domain (missing parts from reference TRBV7-2 and TRBJ2-3): GAGVSQSPSNKVTEKGKDVELRCDPISGHTALYWYRQSLGQGLEFLIYFQGNSAPDKSGLPSDRFSAERTGGSVSTLTIQRTQQEDSAVYLCASSLPEPSATQYFGPGTRLTVL.

The chain uses TRBV2 and TRBJ1-5; D might be TRBD1 (6 bases). Trimming pared 4 bases from V and 5 bases from J, leaving 15 bases between. This CDR3 is built from 15 residues. Germline V CDR1 and CDR2: SNHLY, FYNNEI. The CDR3 spells CASSGTGGGDQPQHF. CDR3 nucleotide sequence: TGTGCCAGCAGTGGGACCGGGGGCGGGGATCAGCCCCAGCATTTT. Filled out from reference TRBV2 and TRBJ1-5, the complete variable domain reads EPEVTQTPSHQVTQMGQEVILRCVPISNHLYFYWYRQILGQKVEFLVSFYNNEISEKSEIFDDQFSVERPDGSNFTLKIRSTKLEDSAMYFCASSGTGGGDQPQHFGDGTRLSIL.

The chain has TRBV5-6 and TRBJ2-7; D is unresolved. The ends were cut back, 0 bases at V and 0 bases at J, with 10 bases in the middle. The V gene's germline CDR1 is SGHDT and CDR2 YYEEEE. CDR3 length: 15 residues. The CDR3 is CASSLGQASSYEQYF. The CDR3, as DNA: TGTGCCAGCAGCTTGGGCCAGGCGAGCTCCTACGAGCAGTACTTC.

The genes are TRBV10-3 and TRBJ1-2; D may be TRBD1 (5 bases). The CDR3 sequence is 14 residues long. V shed 2 bases and J shed 4 bases, with 11 bases lying between them. Germline CDR1 reads ENHRY; CDR2 reads SYGVKD. The CDR3 DNA is TGTGCCATCAGTGAGGGGACGCCCTCCTATGGCTACACCTTC. Translation gives CAISEGTPSYGYTF.

This clone was seen once. The genes are TRBV18 and TRBJ1-4; D is uncertain. Per germline, CDR1 KGHSH and CDR2 LQKENI. V was clipped by 5 bases and J by 6 bases, with 7 bases between them. This CDR3 is 12 amino acids long. DNA of the CDR3: TGTGCCAGCTCATCCCCGGATGAAAAACTGTTTTTT. As protein: CASSSPDEKLFF.

As for this clone: At one boundary the junction diverges from the germline segment, which might be a read error. The rearrangement uses TRBV7-7 and TRBJ2-2, with 12 positions matching TRBD2. Germline CDR1 is SSHAT and CDR2 is FNYEAQ (reference sequence). The CDR3 is made up of 18 amino acids. The CDR3 loop is CASSLGLAGGPNTGELFF. The CDR3 DNA reads TGTGCTAGCAGCTTAGGGCTAGCGGGAGGGCCGAACACCGGGGAGCTGTTTTTT.

This sequence joins TRBV5-6 and TRBJ2-2; D gene ambiguous. Germline V gives CDR1 SGHDT, CDR2 YYEEEE. Trimming cost V 1 base and J 1 base, with 5 bases left between them. The CDR3 is made up of 14 amino acids. The CDR3 bases are TGTGCCAGCAGCTTGTTGGGGAACACCGGGGAGCTGTTTTTT. Residues: CASSLLGNTGELFF.

J is TRBJ1-5 and V is TRBV15; D gene uncertain. Germline V gives CDR1 LNHNV, CDR2 YYDKDF (reference sequence). This CDR3 comprises 15 residues. Trimming pared 5 bases from V and 1 base from J, leaving 12 bases between. The CDR3 here is CATSRWDRSNQPQHF. CDR3 DNA: TGTGCCACCAGCCGGTGGGATCGAAGCAATCAGCCCCAGCATTTT.

The chain carries TRBV5-6 and TRBJ2-5; 10 bases are a match to TRBD1. The CDR3 is 16 amino acids. V shed 4 bases, J shed 2 bases, and the junction held 8 bases outside the gene matches. The germline CDR1 and CDR2 sequences are SGHDT and YYEEEE. The CDR3 coding sequence is TGTGCCAGCAGCCCGCGGACAGGGGGTAGGCAAGAGACCCAGTACTTC. Residues: CASSPRTGGRQETQYF.

Here the CDR3 DNA reads TGTGCCAGCAGCTTAGCGTTTGGACTAGCGGGGGGTCGTACCTACGAGCAGTACTTC. It codes for CASSLAFGLAGGRTYEQYF. The chain couples TRBV7-2 to TRBJ2-7; 14 positions match TRBD2. The J segment lost 2 bases and the V segment lost 0 bases, leaving 9 bases of the junction unmatched. CDR1 and CDR2 (germline): SGHTA, FQGNSA. This CDR3 is built from 19 residues.

This sequence joins TRBV2 and TRBJ2-7; D call uncertain. Germline V CDR1 and CDR2: SNHLY, FYNNEI. CDR3 size: 14 residues. The V gene lost 1 base and the J gene lost 4 bases, with 11 bases spanning the gap. The CDR3 is CASSEDKRAYEQYF. The CDR3 DNA sequence: TGTGCCAGCAGTGAAGACAAAAGAGCGTACGAGCAGTACTTC.

The chain has TRBV6-1 and TRBJ1-6; D ambiguous. Germline assignment: CDR1 MNHNS and CDR2 SASEGT. The length of the CDR3 is 14 residues. The germline V and J ends were trimmed by 4 bases and 7 bases, with 11 bases remaining between them. The CDR3: CASSVSPSNSPLHF. In nucleotides, the CDR3 is TGTGCCAGCAGTGTTAGTCCCTCAAATTCACCCCTCCACTTT.

The chain joins TRBV11-2 to TRBJ1-5, with a possible D match to TRBD1 (6 bases). Trimming removed 1 base at V and 9 bases at J, with 13 bases between. CDR1 and CDR2 from the germline V gene are SGHAT and FQNNGV. The CDR3 has 14 amino acids. The CDR3 DNA follows: TGTGCCAGCAGCTTAGGGGGCGGGACACGGCCCCAGCATTTT. This codes for CASSLGGGTRPQHF. The full variable domain, completed using reference TRBV11-2 and TRBJ1-5, is EAGVAQSPRYKIIEKRQSVAFWCNPISGHATLYWYQQILGQGPKLLIQFQNNGVVDDSQLPKDRFSAERLKGVDSTLKIQPAKLEDSAVYLCASSLGGGTRPQHFGDGTRLSIL.

This chain joins TRBV7-9 and TRBJ1-5, with D possibly matching TRBD1 (6 bases). From germline, CDR1 is SEHNR and CDR2 FQNEAQ (reference sequence). The CDR3 is 14 amino acids. V lost 1 base, J lost 4 bases, and 8 bases lay in between. CDR3 nucleotide sequence: TGTGCCAGCAGCTTAGAAGACAGGAATCAGCCCCAGCATTTT. Translating it yields CASSLEDRNQPQHF. Using reference TRBV7-9 and TRBJ1-5 for the parts outside the CDR3, the full variable domain is DTGVSQNPRHKITKRGQNVTFRCDPISEHNRLYWYRQTLGQGPEFLTYFQNEAQLEKSRLLSDRFSAERPKGSFSTLEIQRTEQGDSAMYLCASSLEDRNQPQHFGDGTRLSIL.

The rearrangement joins TRBV18 to TRBJ2-3; 11 bases fit TRBD1. The CDR3 sequence is 15 residues long. Germline CDR1 is KGHSH and CDR2 is LQKENI. The trim removed 2 bases at V and 4 bases at J, leaving 2 bases unmatched. The CDR3 reads CASSPRTGGADTQYF. CDR3 nucleotide sequence: TGTGCCAGCTCACCAAGGACAGGGGGCGCAGATACGCAGTATTTT.

CDR3 protein: CASSDGGREQYF. CDR3 DNA: TGTGCCAGCAGCGACGGAGGGCGCGAGCAGTACTTC. The chain recombines TRBV9 with TRBJ2-7, with D perhaps TRBD2 (6 bases). The CDR3 covers 12 residues. The V end lost 3 bases, the J end lost 6 bases, and 10 bases lay between the germline ends. Germline CDR1 SGDLS, CDR2 YYNGEE.

Only one count was recorded for this clone. The chain combines TRBV25-1 with TRBJ1-1; 7 bases match TRBD1. V gave up 8 bases and J gave up 5 bases; unmatched junction bases: 11. This CDR3 is 14 amino acids long. CDR1 and CDR2 (germline): MGHDK, SYGVNS. CDR3 amino acids: CASFSNVQGTEAFF. Here the CDR3 DNA reads TGTGCCAGCTTTAGCAACGTACAGGGGACTGAAGCTTTCTTT.

The chain recombines TRBV20-1 with TRBJ1-2; D gene ambiguous. Deletions cut 5 bases from V and 2 bases from J, with 6 bases between. CDR1 is DFQATT and CDR2 is SNEGSKA in the germline V gene (reference sequence). There are 11 residues in the CDR3. The CDR3 DNA is TGCAGTGCTTCGGAAAACTATGGCTACACCTTC. Its protein is CSASENYGYTF.

J is TRBJ1-1 and V is TRBV7-2; tentatively, D is TRBD1 (5 bases). Germline-derived CDR1 and CDR2 are SGHTA and FQGNSA. This CDR3 spans 13 amino acids. Trimming took 2 bases from V and 11 from J, leaving 15 bases between them. CDR3 sequence: CASSLLGGRGAFF. As DNA, the CDR3 is TGTGCCAGCAGCTTACTGGGAGGGCGGGGGGCTTTCTTT.

J is TRBJ1-2 and V is TRBV2; the D gene is possibly TRBD1 (6 bases). With 1 base removed from V and 3 bases from J, the gap between germline ends came to 12 bases. The CDR3 loop spans 15 amino acids. In germline, CDR1 is SNHLY, CDR2 FYNNEI. CDR3 sequence (DNA): TGTGCCAGCAGTGAAGATGCGGGGGCGGACTATGGCTACACCTTC. Protein sequence: CASSEDAGADYGYTF. The full variable domain, its missing parts supplied by reference TRBV2 and TRBJ1-2, is EPEVTQTPSHQVTQMGQEVILRCVPISNHLYFYWYRQILGQKVEFLVSFYNNEISEKSEIFDDQFSVERPDGSNFTLKIRSTKLEDSAMYFCASSEDAGADYGYTFGSGTRLTVV.